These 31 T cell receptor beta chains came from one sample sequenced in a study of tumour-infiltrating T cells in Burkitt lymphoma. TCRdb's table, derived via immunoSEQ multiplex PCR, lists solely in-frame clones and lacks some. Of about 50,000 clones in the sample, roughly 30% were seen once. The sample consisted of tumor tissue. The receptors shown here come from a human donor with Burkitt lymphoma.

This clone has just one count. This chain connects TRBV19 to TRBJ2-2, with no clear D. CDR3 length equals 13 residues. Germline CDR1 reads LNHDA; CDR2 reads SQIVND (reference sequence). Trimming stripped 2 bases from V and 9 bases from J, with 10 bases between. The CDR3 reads CASSIPGLRELFF. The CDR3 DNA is TGTGCCAGTAGTATACCAGGCCTGCGGGAGCTGTTTTTT.

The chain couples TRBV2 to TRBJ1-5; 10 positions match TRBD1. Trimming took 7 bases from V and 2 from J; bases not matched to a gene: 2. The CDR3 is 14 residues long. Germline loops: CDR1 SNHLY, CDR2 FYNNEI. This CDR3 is CASTGTGGNQPQHF. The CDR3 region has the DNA TGTGCCAGCACCGGGACAGGGGGCAATCAGCCCCAGCATTTT.

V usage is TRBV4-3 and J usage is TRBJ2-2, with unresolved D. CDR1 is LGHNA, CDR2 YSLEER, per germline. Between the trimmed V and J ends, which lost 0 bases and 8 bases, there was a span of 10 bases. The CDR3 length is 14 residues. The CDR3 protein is CASSQDRRVGELFF. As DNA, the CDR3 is TGCGCCAGCAGCCAAGATCGAAGGGTTGGGGAGCTGTTTTTT.

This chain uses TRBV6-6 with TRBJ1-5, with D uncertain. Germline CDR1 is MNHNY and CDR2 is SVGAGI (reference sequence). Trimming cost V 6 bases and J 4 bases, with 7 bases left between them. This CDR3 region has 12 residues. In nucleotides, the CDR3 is TGTGCCAGCAGGGTAAAGAATCAGCCCCAGCATTTT. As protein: CASRVKNQPQHF.

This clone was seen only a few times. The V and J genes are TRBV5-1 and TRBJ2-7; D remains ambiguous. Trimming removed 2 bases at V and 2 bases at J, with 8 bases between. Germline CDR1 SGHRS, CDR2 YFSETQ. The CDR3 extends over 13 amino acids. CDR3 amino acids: CASSLDTTYEQYF. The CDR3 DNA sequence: TGCGCCAGCAGCTTAGACACCACCTACGAGCAGTACTTC.

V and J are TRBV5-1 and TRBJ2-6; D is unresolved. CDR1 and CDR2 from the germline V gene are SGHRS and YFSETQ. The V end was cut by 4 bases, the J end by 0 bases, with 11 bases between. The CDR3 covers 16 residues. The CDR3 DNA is TGCGCCAGCAGCGGGTTAGGTTACTCTGGGGCCAACGTCCTGACTTTC. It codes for CASSGLGYSGANVLTF.

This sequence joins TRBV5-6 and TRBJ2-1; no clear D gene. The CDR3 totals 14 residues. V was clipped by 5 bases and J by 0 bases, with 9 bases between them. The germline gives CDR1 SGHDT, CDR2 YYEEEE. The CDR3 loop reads CASSRESSYNEQFF. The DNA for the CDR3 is TGTGCCAGCAGTCGAGAGAGCTCCTACAATGAGCAGTTCTTC.

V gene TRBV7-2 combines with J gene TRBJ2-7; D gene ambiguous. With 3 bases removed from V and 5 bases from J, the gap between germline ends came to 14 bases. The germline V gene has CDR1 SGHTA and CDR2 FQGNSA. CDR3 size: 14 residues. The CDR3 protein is CASSLTFSGHEQYF. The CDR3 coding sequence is TGTGCCAGCAGCTTGACCTTTTCTGGCCACGAGCAGTACTTC.

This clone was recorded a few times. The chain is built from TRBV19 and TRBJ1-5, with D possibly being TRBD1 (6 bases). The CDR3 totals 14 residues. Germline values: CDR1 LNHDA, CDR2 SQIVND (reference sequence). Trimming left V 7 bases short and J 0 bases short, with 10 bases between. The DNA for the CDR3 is TGTGCCAGTACGGACAGACATAGCAATCAGCCCCAGCATTTT. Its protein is CASTDRHSNQPQHF.

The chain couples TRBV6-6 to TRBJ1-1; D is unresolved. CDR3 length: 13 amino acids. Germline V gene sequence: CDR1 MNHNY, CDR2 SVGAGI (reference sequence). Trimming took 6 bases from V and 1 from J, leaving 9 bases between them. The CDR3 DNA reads TGTGCCAGCAGCTTCAATCCGAACACTGAAGCTTTCTTT. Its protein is CASSFNPNTEAFF.

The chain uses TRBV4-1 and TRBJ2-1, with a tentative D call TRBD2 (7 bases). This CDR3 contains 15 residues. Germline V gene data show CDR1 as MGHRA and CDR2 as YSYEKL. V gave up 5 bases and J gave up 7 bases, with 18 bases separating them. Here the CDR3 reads CASSFRGGTANEQFF. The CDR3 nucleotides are TGCGCCAGCAGCTTTAGGGGGGGAACGGCAAATGAGCAGTTCTTC.

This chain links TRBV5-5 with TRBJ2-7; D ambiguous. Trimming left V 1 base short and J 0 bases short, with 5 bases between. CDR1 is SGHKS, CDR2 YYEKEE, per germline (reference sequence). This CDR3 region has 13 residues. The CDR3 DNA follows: TGTGCCAGCAGCTTGCGTGTCTCCTACGAGCAGTACTTC. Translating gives CASSLRVSYEQYF.

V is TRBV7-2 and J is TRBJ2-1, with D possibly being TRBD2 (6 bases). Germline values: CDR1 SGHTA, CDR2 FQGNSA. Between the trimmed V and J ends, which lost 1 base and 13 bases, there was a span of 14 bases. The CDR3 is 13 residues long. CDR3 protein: CASSLGGGEAQFF. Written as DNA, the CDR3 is TGTGCCAGCAGCTTAGGAGGCGGGGAGGCCCAGTTCTTC. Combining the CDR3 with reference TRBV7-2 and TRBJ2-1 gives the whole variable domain GAGVSQSPSNKVTEKGKDVELRCDPISGHTALYWYRQSLGQGLEFLIYFQGNSAPDKSGLPSDRFSAERTGGSVSTLTIQRTQQEDSAVYLCASSLGGGEAQFFGPGTRLTVL.

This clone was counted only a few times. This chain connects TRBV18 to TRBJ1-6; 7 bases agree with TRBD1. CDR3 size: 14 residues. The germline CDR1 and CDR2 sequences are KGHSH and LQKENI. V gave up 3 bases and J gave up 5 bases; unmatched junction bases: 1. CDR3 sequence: CASSPGTDNSPLHF. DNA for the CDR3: TGTGCCAGCTCACCCGGGACAGATAATTCACCCCTCCACTTT.

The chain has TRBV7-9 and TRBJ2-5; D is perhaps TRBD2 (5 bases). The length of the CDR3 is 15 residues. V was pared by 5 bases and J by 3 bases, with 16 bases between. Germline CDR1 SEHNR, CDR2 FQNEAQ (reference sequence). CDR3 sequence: CASSPGGTAKETQYF. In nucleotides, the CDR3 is TGTGCCAGCAGCCCCGGAGGTACAGCGAAAGAGACCCAGTACTTC.

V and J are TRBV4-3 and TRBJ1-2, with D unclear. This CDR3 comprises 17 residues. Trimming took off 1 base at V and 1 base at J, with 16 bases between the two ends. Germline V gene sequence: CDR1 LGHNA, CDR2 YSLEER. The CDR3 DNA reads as TGCGCCAGCAGCCAAGGTCGGTGGTCAACGGGTAACTATGGCTACACCTTC. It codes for CASSQGRWSTGNYGYTF.

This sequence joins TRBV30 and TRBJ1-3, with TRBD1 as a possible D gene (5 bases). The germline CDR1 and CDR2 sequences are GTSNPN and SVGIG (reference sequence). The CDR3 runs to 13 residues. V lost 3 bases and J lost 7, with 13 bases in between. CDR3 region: CAWRLGGGNTIYF. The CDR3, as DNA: TGTGCCTGGAGGTTGGGGGGAGGTAACACCATATATTTT.

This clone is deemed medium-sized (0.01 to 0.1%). In DNA, the CDR3 is TGTGCCAGCAGCTTAGTCGGCAGGGGAGGGTACGAGCAGTACTTC. Amino acid sequence: CASSLVGRGGYEQYF. This chain joins TRBV11-2 and TRBJ2-7; tentatively, D is TRBD2 (7 bases). Germline V gives CDR1 SGHAT, CDR2 FQNNGV. Between the trimmed V and J ends, which lost 1 base and 4 bases, there was a span of 14 bases. CDR3 length equals 15 residues.

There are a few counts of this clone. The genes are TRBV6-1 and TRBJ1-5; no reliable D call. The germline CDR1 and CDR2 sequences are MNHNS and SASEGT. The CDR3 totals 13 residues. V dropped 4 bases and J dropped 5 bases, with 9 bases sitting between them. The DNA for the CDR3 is TGTGCCAGCAGTGTTCCCCCGCATCAGCCCCAGCATTTT. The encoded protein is CASSVPPHQPQHF.

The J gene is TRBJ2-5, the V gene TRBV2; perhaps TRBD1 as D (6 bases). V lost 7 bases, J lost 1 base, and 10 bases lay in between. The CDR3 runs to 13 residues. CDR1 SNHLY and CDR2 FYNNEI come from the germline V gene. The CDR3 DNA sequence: TGTGCCAGCACAGGGGACACCCAAGAGACCCAGTACTTC. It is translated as CASTGDTQETQYF.

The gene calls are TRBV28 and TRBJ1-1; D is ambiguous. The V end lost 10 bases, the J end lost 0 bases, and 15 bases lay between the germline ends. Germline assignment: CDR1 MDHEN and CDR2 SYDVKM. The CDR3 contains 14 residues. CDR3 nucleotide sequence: TGTGCCACCCCAAGACCAGTCCTGAACACTGAAGCTTTCTTT. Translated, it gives CATPRPVLNTEAFF.

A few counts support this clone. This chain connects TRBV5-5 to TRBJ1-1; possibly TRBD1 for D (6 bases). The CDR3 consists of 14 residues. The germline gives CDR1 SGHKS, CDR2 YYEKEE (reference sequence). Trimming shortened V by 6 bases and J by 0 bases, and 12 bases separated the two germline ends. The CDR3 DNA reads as TGTGCCAGCACCGGGACACACATGAACACTGAAGCTTTCTTT. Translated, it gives CASTGTHMNTEAFF.

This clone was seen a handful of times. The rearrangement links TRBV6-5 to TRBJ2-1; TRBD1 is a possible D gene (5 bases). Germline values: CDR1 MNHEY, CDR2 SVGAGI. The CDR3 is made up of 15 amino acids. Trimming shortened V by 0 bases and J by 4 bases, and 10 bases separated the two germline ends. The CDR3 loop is CASSYSRRTYNEQFF. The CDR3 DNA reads TGTGCCAGCAGTTACTCTCGCAGGACATACAATGAGCAGTTCTTC.

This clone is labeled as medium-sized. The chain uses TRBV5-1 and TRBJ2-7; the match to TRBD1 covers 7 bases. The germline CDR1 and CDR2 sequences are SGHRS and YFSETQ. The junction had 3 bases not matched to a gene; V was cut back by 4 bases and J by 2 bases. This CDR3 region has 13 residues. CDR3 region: CASSPTGAYEQYF. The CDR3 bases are TGCGCCAGCAGCCCCACAGGGGCCTACGAGCAGTACTTC.

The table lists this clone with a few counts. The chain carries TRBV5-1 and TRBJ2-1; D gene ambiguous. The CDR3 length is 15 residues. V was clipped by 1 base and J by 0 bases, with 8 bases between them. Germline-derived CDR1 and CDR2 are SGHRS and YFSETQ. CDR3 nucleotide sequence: TGCGCCAGCAGCTTGAGTCGTAGCTCCTACAATGAGCAGTTCTTC. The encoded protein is CASSLSRSSYNEQFF.

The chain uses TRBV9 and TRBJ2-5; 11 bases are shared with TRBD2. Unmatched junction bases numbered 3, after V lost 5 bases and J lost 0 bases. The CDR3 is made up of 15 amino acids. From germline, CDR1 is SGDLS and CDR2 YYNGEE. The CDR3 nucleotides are TGTGCCAGCAGTGCTAGCGGGGGGTACCAAGAGACCCAGTACTTC. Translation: CASSASGGYQETQYF.

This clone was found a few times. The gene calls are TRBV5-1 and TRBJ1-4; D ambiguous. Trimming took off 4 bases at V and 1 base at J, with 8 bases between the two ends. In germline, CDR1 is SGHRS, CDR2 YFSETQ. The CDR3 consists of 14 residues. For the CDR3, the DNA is TGCGCCAGCAGCCCGACTGGAACTAATGAAAAACTGTTTTTT. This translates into CASSPTGTNEKLFF.

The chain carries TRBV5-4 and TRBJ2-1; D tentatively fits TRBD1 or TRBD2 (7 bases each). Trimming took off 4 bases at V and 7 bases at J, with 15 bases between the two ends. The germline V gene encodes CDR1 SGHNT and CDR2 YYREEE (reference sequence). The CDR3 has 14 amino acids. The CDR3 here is CASSPRGGWNEQFF. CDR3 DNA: TGTGCCAGCAGCCCCAGGGGGGGATGGAATGAGCAGTTCTTC.

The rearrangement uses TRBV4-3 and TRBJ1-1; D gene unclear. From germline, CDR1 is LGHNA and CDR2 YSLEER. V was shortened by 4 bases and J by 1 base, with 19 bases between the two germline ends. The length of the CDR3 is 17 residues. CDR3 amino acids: CASSPEYLLERNTEAFF. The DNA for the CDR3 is TGCGCCAGCAGCCCCGAGTACTTATTAGAAAGGAACACTGAAGCTTTCTTT.

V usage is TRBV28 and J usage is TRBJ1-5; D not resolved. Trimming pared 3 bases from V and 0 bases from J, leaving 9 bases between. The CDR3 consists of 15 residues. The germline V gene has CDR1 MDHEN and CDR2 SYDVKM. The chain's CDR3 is CASSLTENSNQPQHF. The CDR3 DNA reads TGTGCCAGCAGTTTGACCGAGAATAGCAATCAGCCCCAGCATTTT.

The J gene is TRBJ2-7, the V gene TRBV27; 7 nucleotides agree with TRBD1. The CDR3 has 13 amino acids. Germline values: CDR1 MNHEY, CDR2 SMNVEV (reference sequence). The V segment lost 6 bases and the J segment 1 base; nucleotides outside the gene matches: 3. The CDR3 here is CASRGDSSYEQYF. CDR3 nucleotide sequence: TGTGCCAGCAGGGGGGACAGTTCCTACGAGCAGTACTTC.